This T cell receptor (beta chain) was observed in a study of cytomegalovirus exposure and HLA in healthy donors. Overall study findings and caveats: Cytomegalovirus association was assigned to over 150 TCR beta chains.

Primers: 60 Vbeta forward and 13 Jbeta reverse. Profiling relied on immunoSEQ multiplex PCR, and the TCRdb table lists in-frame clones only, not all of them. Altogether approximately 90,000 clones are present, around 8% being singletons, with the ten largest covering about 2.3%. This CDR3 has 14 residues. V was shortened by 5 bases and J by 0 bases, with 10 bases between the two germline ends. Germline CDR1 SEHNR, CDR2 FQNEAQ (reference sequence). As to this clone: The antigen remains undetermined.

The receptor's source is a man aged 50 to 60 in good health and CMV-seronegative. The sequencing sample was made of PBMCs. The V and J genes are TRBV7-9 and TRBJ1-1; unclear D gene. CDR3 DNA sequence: TGTGCCAGCAGCCTGGTACAAATGAACACTGAAGCTTTCTTT. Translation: CASSLVQMNTEAFF.